The subject of this entry is one T cell receptor (beta chain). Its antigen is not known. TCRdb passed the 5' RACE reads through MiXCR, listing each CDR3 protein once. The repertoire holds around 300,000 distinct CDR3 sequences, around 13% seen once, with 22% in the top ten. The source of the sample is a study of T-cell memory formation after mild COVID-19. Study-level findings and limits: Clones shrinking between day 15 and 85 showed a balanced CD4/CD8 split, and those that grew later tilted toward CD4+. Cross-reactive memory appears to have joined, as suggested by some responding clones showing up in pre-infection memory.

This CDR3 has 16 residues. V lost 3 bases and J lost 1; bases outside the gene matches: 8. The germline CDR1 and CDR2 sequences are SEHNR and FQNEAQ (reference sequence). The clonotype comes from a man younger than 35 who had mild COVID-19 (a few samples of this study predate the infection). Cell type and time point are not known. The rearrangement joins TRBV7-9 to TRBJ1-2; TRBD1 agrees at 7 bases. Sequencing was done on a sample of PBMCs or a T cell subset sorted from them (not recorded which). The CDR3 coding sequence is TGTGCCAGCAGCTTTTCCACCGGGACAGTTAACTATGGCTACACCTTC. Its translation is CASSFSTGTVNYGYTF.